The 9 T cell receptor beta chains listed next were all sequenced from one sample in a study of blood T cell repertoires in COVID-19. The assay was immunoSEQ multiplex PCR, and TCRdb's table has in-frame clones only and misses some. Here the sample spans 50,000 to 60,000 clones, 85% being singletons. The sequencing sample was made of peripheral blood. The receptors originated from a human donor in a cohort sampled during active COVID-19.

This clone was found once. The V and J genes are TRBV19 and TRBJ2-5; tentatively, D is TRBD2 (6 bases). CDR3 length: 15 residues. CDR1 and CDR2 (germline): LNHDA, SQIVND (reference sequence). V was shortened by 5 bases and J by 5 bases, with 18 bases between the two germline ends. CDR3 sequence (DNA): TGTGCCAGTAGTCCTCGCAGCCGGGCGGGGGAGACCCAGTACTTC. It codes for CASSPRSRAGETQYF.

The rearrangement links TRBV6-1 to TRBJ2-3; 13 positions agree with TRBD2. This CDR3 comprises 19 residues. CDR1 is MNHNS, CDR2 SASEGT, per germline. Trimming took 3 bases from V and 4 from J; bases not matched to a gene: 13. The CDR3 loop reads CASSDRGTSGRALSDTQYF. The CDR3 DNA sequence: TGTGCCAGCAGTGACCGGGGCACTAGCGGGAGGGCCCTCTCAGATACGCAGTATTTT.

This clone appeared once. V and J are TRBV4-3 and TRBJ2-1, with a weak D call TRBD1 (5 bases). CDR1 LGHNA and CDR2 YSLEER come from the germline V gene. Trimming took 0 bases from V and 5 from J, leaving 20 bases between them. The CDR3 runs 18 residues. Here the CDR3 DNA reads TGCGCCAGCAGCCAAGACAGGGCGGTAGGGATCGTCAACAATGAGCAGTTCTTC. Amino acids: CASSQDRAVGIVNNEQFF.

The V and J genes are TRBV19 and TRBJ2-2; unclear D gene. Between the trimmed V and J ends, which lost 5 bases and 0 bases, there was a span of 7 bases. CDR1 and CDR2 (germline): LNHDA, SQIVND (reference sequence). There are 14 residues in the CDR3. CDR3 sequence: CASSATTNTGELFF. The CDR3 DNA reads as TGTGCCAGTAGTGCAACTACGAACACCGGGGAGCTGTTTTTT. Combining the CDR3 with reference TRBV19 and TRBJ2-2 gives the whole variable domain DGGITQSPKYLFRKEGQNVTLSCEQNLNHDAMYWYRQDPGQGLRLIYYSQIVNDFQKGDIAEGYSVSREKKESFPLTVTSAQKNPTAFYLCASSATTNTGELFFGEGSRLTVL.

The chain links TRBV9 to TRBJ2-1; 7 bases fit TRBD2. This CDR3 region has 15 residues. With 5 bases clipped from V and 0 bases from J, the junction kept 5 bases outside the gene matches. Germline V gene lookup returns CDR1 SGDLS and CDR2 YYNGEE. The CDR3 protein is CASSIAGTSYNEQFF. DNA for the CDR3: TGTGCCAGCAGTATAGCGGGTACCTCCTACAATGAGCAGTTCTTC.

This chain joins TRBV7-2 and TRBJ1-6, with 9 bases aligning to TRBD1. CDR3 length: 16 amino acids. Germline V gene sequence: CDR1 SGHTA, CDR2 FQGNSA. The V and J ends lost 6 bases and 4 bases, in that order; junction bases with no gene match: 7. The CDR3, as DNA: TGTGCCAGCAGATTTACAGGGGGCGCGTATAATTCACCCCTCCACTTT. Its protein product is CASRFTGGAYNSPLHF.

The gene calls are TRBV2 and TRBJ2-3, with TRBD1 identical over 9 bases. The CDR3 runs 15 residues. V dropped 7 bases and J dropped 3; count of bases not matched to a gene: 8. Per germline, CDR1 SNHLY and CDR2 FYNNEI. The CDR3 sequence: CASIAPGQGTDTQYF. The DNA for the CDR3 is TGTGCCAGCATCGCCCCGGGACAGGGAACAGATACGCAGTATTTT.

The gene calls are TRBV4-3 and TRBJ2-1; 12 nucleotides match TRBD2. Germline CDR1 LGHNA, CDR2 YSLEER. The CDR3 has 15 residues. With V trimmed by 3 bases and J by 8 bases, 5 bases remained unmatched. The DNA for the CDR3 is TGCGCCAGCAGCCAGCTAGCGGGAGGGCCACATGAGCAGTTCTTC. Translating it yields CASSQLAGGPHEQFF.

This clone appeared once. CDR3 in DNA: TGCGCCAGCAGCCTTACCCCACAGGGAATGGATGGCTACACCTTC. Translated, it gives CASSLTPQGMDGYTF. V is TRBV4-3 and J is TRBJ1-2, with D perhaps TRBD1 (6 bases). This CDR3 spans 15 amino acids. Trimming removed 4 bases from V and 6 bases from J, with 18 bases in between. Per the germline V gene, CDR1 is LGHNA and CDR2 is YSLEER.